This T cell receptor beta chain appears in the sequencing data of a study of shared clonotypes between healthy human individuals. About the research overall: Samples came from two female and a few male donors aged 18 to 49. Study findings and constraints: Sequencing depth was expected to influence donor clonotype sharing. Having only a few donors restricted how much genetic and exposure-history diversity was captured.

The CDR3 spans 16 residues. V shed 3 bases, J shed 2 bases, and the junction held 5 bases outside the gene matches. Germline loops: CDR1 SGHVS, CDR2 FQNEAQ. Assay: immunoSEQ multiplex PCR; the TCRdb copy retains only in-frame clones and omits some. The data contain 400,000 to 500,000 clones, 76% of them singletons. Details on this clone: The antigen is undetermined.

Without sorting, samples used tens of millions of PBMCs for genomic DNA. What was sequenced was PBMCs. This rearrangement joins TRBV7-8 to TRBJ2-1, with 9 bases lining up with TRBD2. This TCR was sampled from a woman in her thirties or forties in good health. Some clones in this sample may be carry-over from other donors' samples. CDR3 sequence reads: CASSFVAGEAYNEQFF. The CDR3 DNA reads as TGTGCCAGCAGCTTCGTAGCGGGAGAAGCCTACAATGAGCAGTTCTTC.